This T cell receptor beta chain comes out of a study of monozygotic twins with inflammatory bowel disease. In preparing each TCR library, 3,500 to 4,500 ng of total RNA was used. TCRdb reworked the 5' RACE reads into one entry per CDR3 protein, no DNA. Its table lists approximately 400,000 distinct CDR3 sequences. Per the germline V gene, CDR1 is SNHLY and CDR2 is FYNNEI. The CDR3 has 13 amino acids. Sequences were obtained from blood. The chain is built from TRBV2 and TRBJ2-2. The source is a human donor with ulcerative colitis or Crohn's disease, or a healthy co-twin of an affected twin (not recorded which). This CDR3 is CASSAFDTGELFF.